Following are 20 T cell receptor beta chains from one sample sequenced in a study of regulatory T cells in long-lasting Graves disease. As for time point: persistent/refractory GD, antithyroid drugs over 5 years with positive TRAb. Following extraction of RNA from PBMCs, that RNA was used to make the TCR library. Arm-PCR of CDR3 regions with iRepertoire HTBI primers generated TCR beta libraries. TCRdb itself ran the multiplex PCR reads through MiXCR, one entry per CDR3 protein. The sample carries almost 350,000 distinct CDR3 sequences, around 20% recorded once. Sample: peripheral blood mononuclear cells (PBMCs), taken when the disease was refractory, from a patient treated with antithyroid drugs. The receptor set was obtained from a female donor with Graves disease.

The chain couples TRBV19 to TRBJ1-2, with a tentative D call TRBD1 (6 bases). CDR1 and CDR2 (germline): LNHDA, SQIVND (reference sequence). V lost 3 bases and J 4 bases, leaving 15 bases between the germline ends. This CDR3 has 15 residues. CDR3 in amino acids: CASSISQGHLYGYTF. DNA for the CDR3: TGTGCCAGTAGTATTTCACAGGGCCACCTCTATGGCTACACCTTC.

This clonotype was observed many times. The gene calls are TRBV2 and TRBJ2-3; 10 bases are a match to TRBD2. Losses at the gene ends were 8 bases for V and 6 bases for J; bases not matched to a gene: 11. Germline V gene data show CDR1 as SNHLY and CDR2 as FYNNEI. The CDR3 spans 15 residues. CDR3: CASGGASGRADTQYF. DNA for the CDR3: TGTGCCAGCGGGGGGGCTAGCGGGAGAGCGGATACGCAGTATTTT. The full variable domain, in which reference TRBV2 and TRBJ2-3 provide the parts outside the CDR3, is EPEVTQTPSHQVTQMGQEVILRCVPISNHLYFYWYRQILGQKVEFLVSFYNNEISEKSEIFDDQFSVERPDGSNFTLKIRSTKLEDSAMYFCASGGASGRADTQYFGPGTRLTVL.

The rearrangement links TRBV9 to TRBJ1-4; TRBD1 might be the D (6 bases). Trimming took 0 bases from V and 7 from J, leaving 13 bases between them. Germline V gene sequence: CDR1 SGDLS, CDR2 YYNGEE. The CDR3 contains 15 residues. The CDR3 DNA reads TGTGCCAGCAGCGTAGAACAGGGTATAGGTGAAAAACTGTTTTTT. It specifies CASSVEQGIGEKLFF.

A remark on this clonotype: A clone one base away is much larger, so this may be a read error. The chain is built from TRBV7-9 and TRBJ2-5; TRBD2 might be the D (5 bases). Trimming removed 4 bases at V and 3 bases at J, with 12 bases between. Germline V gene data show CDR1 as SEHNR and CDR2 as FQNEAQ (reference sequence). This CDR3 spans 14 amino acids. The CDR3 nucleotides are TGTGCCAGCAGCTACCCTCACGGGGAAGAGACCCAGTACTTC. Protein product: CASSYPHGEETQYF.

This sequence joins TRBV5-1 and TRBJ1-6, with unresolved D. The CDR3 runs 14 residues. The V end lost 4 bases, the J end lost 9 bases, and 14 bases lay between the germline ends. Germline lookup yields CDR1 SGHRS and CDR2 YFSETQ. CDR3 amino acids: CASSEVSRGSPLHF. In nucleotides, the CDR3 is TGCGCCAGCAGCGAAGTGTCCCGGGGTTCACCCCTCCACTTT.

This clonotype was detected many times. The chain combines TRBV12-3 or TRBV12-4 with TRBJ2-2; D call uncertain. The CDR3 runs to 13 residues. V was trimmed by 6 bases and J by 6 bases, leaving 11 bases between them. The CDR3 sequence is CASSPVWAGELFF. For the CDR3, the DNA is TGTGCCAGCAGCCCCGTATGGGCCGGGGAGCTGTTTTTT.

Points on this clonotype: One base away lies a much larger clone, so this may be a sequencing read error. The chain joins TRBV27 to TRBJ2-7, with a tentative D call TRBD2 (5 bases). The CDR3 length is 12 residues. V was clipped by 5 bases and J by 6 bases, with 11 bases between them. Germline V gives CDR1 MNHEY, CDR2 SMNVEV (reference sequence). The DNA for the CDR3 is TGTGCCAGCAGTACCGGCGGGCGCGAGCAGTACTTC. The encoded protein is CASSTGGREQYF.

There are a few counts of this clonotype. In DNA, the CDR3 is TGTGCCAGCTCACCCCTAGCGGGAGGTAACGAGCAGTACTTC. Its protein is CASSPLAGGNEQYF. This rearrangement joins TRBV3-1 to TRBJ2-7; the match to TRBD2 covers 11 bases. Trimming removed 8 bases from V and 5 bases from J; junction bases left unmatched: 8. CDR3 length: 14 residues. Germline V CDR1 and CDR2: LGHDT, YNNKEL (reference sequence).

This clonotype was observed at least ten times. The chain carries TRBV19 and TRBJ1-5; a weak D match, TRBD1 (6 bases). Germline V lookup: CDR1 LNHDA, CDR2 SQIVND (reference sequence). The CDR3 has 15 residues. Deletions cut 3 bases from V and 7 bases from J, with 16 bases between. CDR3 sequence: CASSIGTHRDQPQHF. The CDR3 DNA is TGTGCCAGTAGTATCGGGACCCACAGGGACCAGCCCCAGCATTTT.

In its sample, this clonotype was seen a few times. The rearrangement joins TRBV6-2 or TRBV6-3 to TRBJ2-5, with TRBD1 matching over 8 bases. The J call may not be correct, given that the DNA end is closer to TRBJ2-1. Germline CDR1 is MNHEY and CDR2 is SVGEGT. This CDR3 comprises 16 residues. This chain's CDR3 is CASSYHGQGRGNEQFF. The CDR3 DNA is TGTGCCAGCAGTTACCACGGACAGGGAAGGGGCAATGAGCAGTTCTTC.

Worth noting for this clonotype: The conserved phenylalanine or tryptophan normally closing the CDR3 is absent here, so this likely arose from a read error. V is TRBV10-2 and J is TRBJ1-5; D is undetermined. CDR3 length equals 13 residues. Germline values: CDR1 WSHSY, CDR2 SAAADI. Trimming stripped 1 base from V and 8 bases from J, with 9 bases between. This CDR3 is CASSEFVGEPQHL. DNA of the CDR3: TGCGCCAGCAGTGAGTTTGTTGGGGAGCCCCAGCATCTT.

The chain couples TRBV20-1 to TRBJ2-1; the match to TRBD1 covers 7 bases. With 6 bases clipped from V and 4 bases from J, the junction kept 6 bases outside the gene matches. The CDR3 has 13 residues. Looked up from germline, CDR1 is DFQATT and CDR2 is SNEGSKA (reference sequence). CDR3 in DNA: TGCAGTGCCGGAAGCAGGGGGTACAATGAGCAGTTCTTC. Translation gives CSAGSRGYNEQFF.

This clonotype was recorded at least ten times. This chain connects TRBV2 to TRBJ2-7, with D uncertain. The CDR3 is 13 amino acids. Germline values: CDR1 SNHLY, CDR2 FYNNEI. V dropped 2 bases and J dropped 0 bases, with 5 bases sitting between them. The CDR3 sequence: CASSENLSYEQYF. In nucleotides, the CDR3 is TGTGCCAGCAGTGAAAACCTCTCCTACGAGCAGTACTTC.

This clonotype was recorded many times. The chain uses TRBV20-1 and TRBJ1-4; D unclear. CDR1 and CDR2 (germline): DFQATT, SNEGSKA (reference sequence). The CDR3 consists of 13 residues. Trimming removed 0 bases at V and 5 bases at J, with 7 bases between. The CDR3 DNA follows: TGCAGTGCTAGAGAGATGGAGAATGAAAAACTGTTTTTT. This codes for CSAREMENEKLFF.

The chain has TRBV20-1 and TRBJ1-5; 11 nucleotides match TRBD1. This CDR3 comprises 16 residues. CDR1 DFQATT and CDR2 SNEGSKA come from the germline V gene (reference sequence). The J segment lost 2 bases and the V segment lost 6 bases, leaving 9 bases of the junction unmatched. The CDR3 loop reads CSANHGTGGGNQPQHF. CDR3 nucleotide sequence: TGCAGTGCGAATCACGGGACAGGGGGAGGCAATCAGCCCCAGCATTTT.

In regard to this clonotype: With a much larger clone just one base away, this may be a read error. The rearrangement links TRBV7-8 to TRBJ2-7; possible D gene TRBD2, 6 bases. CDR3 size: 15 residues. V gave up 4 bases and J gave up 5 bases, with 18 bases separating them. From germline, CDR1 is SGHVS and CDR2 FQNEAQ. CDR3 in amino acids: CASSSREVLPHEQYF. In DNA form, the CDR3 reads TGTGCCAGCAGCTCGAGGGAGGTGTTGCCCCACGAGCAGTACTTC.

This clonotype was seen at least ten times. The V gene is TRBV11-1, the J gene TRBJ2-2; D remains unclear. Per the germline V gene, CDR1 is SGHAT and CDR2 is FQDESV (reference sequence). There are 12 residues in the CDR3. Trimming removed 5 bases at V and 7 bases at J, with 8 bases between. This CDR3 reads CASSRRNGELFF. The CDR3 coding sequence is TGTGCCAGCAGCCGCCGTAACGGGGAGCTGTTTTTT.

This clonotype was observed many times. V is TRBV3-1 and J is TRBJ1-1; TRBD1 matches at 11 bases. The germline gives CDR1 LGHDT, CDR2 YNNKEL (reference sequence). The CDR3 contains 15 residues. The V gene end was trimmed by 5 bases and the J gene end by 5 bases; junction bases not matched to a gene: 7. CDR3: CASSKRTGGRTEAFF. CDR3 DNA sequence: TGTGCCAGCAGCAAGAGGACAGGGGGCAGGACTGAAGCTTTCTTT.

This clonotype was found a few times. V gene TRBV19 combines with J gene TRBJ1-5; a weak D match, TRBD1 (5 bases). V was clipped by 8 bases and J by 3 bases, with 17 bases between them. The germline CDR1 and CDR2 sequences are LNHDA and SQIVND (reference sequence). The CDR3 is 15 residues long. The CDR3 reads CASCTRDGFNQPQHF. Here the CDR3 DNA reads TGTGCCAGTTGTACCCGGGACGGCTTCAATCAGCCCCAGCATTTT.

This clonotype came up many times. The chain recombines TRBV6-1 with TRBJ1-1; tentative D call: TRBD1 (5 bases). Germline V gives CDR1 MNHNS, CDR2 SASEGT. Trimming pared 6 bases from V and 4 bases from J, leaving 15 bases between. The CDR3 totals 14 residues. CDR3 protein: CASRPRGVVTEAFF. For the CDR3, the DNA is TGTGCCAGCAGACCTAGGGGTGTTGTCACTGAAGCTTTCTTT.